What follows is one T cell receptor beta chain and its context. The target antigen is unknown. The data originate from a study of shared clonotypes between healthy human individuals. The overall study: The plates for each donor numbered three CD4 naive, three CD4 memory, two CD8 naive and one CD8 memory. General study findings and limits: Relative to their counterparts shared across all four donors, non-shared clonotypes exhibited diminished generation probabilities. When naive CD4 clonotypes were compared across four donors, about 4.9% were shared.

Germline CDR1 and CDR2: SGHVS and FQNEAQ. This CDR3 comprises 12 residues. Trimming took 3 bases from V and 7 from J, leaving 10 bases between them. Deep level was the assay's run setting. Repertoires were generated with immunoSEQ multiplex PCR, while TCRdb's copy carries only in-frame clones and drops some. Seen here are about 1 million clones, around 74% observed once, and the top ten hold approximately 1.5%. The source of this sequence is a man between 18 and 29 years old in good health. V is TRBV7-8 and J is TRBJ2-7; no reliable D call. The sample was memory CD4+ T cells sorted from blood. The subset was: CD45RA-negative fraction. The CDR3 nucleotides read TGTGCCAGCAGCTTTTACTCTGGGGAGCAGTACTTC. It is translated as CASSFYSGEQYF.